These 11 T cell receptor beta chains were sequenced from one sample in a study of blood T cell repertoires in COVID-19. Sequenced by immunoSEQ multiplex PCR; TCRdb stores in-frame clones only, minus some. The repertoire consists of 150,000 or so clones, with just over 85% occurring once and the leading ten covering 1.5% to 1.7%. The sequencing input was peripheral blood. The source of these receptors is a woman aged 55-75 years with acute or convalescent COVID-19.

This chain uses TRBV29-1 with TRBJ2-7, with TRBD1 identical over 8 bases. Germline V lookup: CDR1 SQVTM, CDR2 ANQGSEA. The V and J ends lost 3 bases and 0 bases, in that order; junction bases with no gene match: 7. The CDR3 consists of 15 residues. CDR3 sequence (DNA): TGCAGCGTTGAGTTCCAGGGGGCTATCTCCTACGAGCAGTACTTC. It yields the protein CSVEFQGAISYEQYF.

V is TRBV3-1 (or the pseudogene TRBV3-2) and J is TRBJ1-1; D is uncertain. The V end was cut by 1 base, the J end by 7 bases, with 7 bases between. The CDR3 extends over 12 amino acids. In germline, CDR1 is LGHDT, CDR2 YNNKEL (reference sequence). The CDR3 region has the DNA TGTGCCAGCAGCCAAGCAGGTAGTGAAGCTTTCTTT. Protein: CASSQAGSEAFF.

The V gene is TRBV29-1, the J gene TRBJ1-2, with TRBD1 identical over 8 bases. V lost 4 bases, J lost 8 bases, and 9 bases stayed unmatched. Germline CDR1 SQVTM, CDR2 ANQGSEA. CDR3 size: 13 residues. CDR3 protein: CSVVGQGARGYTF. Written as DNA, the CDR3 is TGCAGCGTTGTAGGGCAGGGGGCTAGGGGCTACACCTTC.

This CDR3 reads CASSETGTGALVTEAFF. CDR3 sequence (DNA): TGTGCCAGCAGCGAAACCGGGACAGGGGCTCTTGTGACTGAAGCTTTCTTT. This chain connects TRBV9 to TRBJ1-1; TRBD1 matches at 10 bases. This CDR3 spans 17 amino acids. In germline, CDR1 is SGDLS, CDR2 YYNGEE. The V gene end was trimmed by 3 bases and the J gene end by 5 bases; junction bases not matched to a gene: 13.

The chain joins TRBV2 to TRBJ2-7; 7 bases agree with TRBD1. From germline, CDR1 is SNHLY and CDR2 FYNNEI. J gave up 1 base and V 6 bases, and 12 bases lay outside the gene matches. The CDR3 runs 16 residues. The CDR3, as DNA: TGTGCCAGCAGGGCCCCCACAGGGGTAGGTTCCTACGAGCAGTACTTC. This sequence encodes CASRAPTGVGSYEQYF.

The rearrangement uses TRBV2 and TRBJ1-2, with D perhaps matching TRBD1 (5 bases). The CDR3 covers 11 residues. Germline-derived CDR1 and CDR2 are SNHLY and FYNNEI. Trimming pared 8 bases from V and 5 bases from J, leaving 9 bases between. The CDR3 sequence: CASGGEYGYTF. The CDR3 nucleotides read TGTGCCAGCGGGGGGGAATATGGCTACACCTTC.

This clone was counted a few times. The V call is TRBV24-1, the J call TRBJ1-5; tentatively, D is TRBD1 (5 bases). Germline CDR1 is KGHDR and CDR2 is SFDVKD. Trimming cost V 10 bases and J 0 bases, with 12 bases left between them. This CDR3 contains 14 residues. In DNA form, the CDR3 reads TGTGCCACAAGCCGGGGGTCTAGCAATCAGCCCCAGCATTTT. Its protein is CATSRGSSNQPQHF.

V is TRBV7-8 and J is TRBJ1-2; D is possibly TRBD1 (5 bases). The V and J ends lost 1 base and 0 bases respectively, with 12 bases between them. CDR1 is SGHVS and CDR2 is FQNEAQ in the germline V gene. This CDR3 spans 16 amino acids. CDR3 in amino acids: CASSLGSSGANYGYTF. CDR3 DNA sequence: TGTGCCAGCAGCTTAGGTTCATCGGGGGCTAACTATGGCTACACCTTC.

The CDR3 protein is CASSLGQGNTIYF. The CDR3 region has the DNA TGCGCCAGCAGCTTGGGACAGGGAAACACCATATATTTT. This sequence joins TRBV5-1 and TRBJ1-3, with D perhaps TRBD1 (5 bases). The CDR3 length is 13 residues. CDR1 and CDR2 from the germline V gene are SGHRS and YFSETQ. V lost 0 bases and J lost 4, with 5 bases in between.

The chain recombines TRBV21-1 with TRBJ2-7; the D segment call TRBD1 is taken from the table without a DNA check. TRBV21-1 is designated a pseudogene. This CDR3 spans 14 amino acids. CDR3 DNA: TGTGCCATTCCTACAGGGCTTAACTCCTACGAGCAGTACTTC. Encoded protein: CAIPTGLNSYEQYF.

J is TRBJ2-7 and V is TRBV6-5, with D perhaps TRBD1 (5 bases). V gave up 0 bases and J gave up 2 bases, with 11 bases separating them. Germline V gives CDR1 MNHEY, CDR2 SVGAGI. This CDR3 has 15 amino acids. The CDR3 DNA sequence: TGTGCCAGCAGTTACTCATACCAGGGCCCCTACGAGCAGTACTTC. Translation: CASSYSYQGPYEQYF.